The 26 T cell receptor beta chains presented below share a single source sample, sequenced in a study of shared clonotypes between healthy human individuals. Only in-frame clones appear in the TCRdb table, and some are missing; sequencing was by immunoSEQ multiplex PCR. Of around 2,000,000 clones in the sample, about 95% were seen once. Naive CD8 cells lacked CD45RO and underwent positive selection for CCR7, leaving out terminally differentiated effector memory CD45RA+ cells. The source material was naive CD8+ T cells sorted from blood. All receptors derive from a man younger than 35 in good health.

This clone was detected only once. The chain recombines TRBV28 with TRBJ1-1; a weak D match, TRBD1 (5 bases). This CDR3 is built from 14 residues. V was cut by 7 bases and J by 0 bases, with 12 bases left in between. Germline CDR1 is MDHEN and CDR2 is SYDVKM. The CDR3 spells CASKRGQMNTEAFF. The CDR3, as DNA: TGTGCCAGCAAAAGGGGCCAGATGAACACTGAAGCTTTCTTT.

The CDR3 region is CASSLETDYNEQFF. The CDR3 coding sequence is TGTGCCAGCAGCTTGGAGACAGACTACAATGAGCAGTTCTTC. V usage is TRBV5-6 and J usage is TRBJ2-1, with D tentatively TRBD1 (5 bases). V lost 0 bases to trimming and J lost 3 bases, with 7 bases between them. In germline, CDR1 is SGHDT, CDR2 YYEEEE. The CDR3 sequence is 14 residues long.

The chain is built from TRBV7-9 and TRBJ2-5; the D is unclear. The germline V and J ends were trimmed by 2 bases and 4 bases, with 8 bases remaining between them. Germline V gene sequence: CDR1 SEHNR, CDR2 FQNEAQ (reference sequence). The CDR3 runs 13 residues. The CDR3 DNA is TGTGCCAGCAGCTTACTCGAGGCAGAGACCCAGTACTTC. Protein: CASSLLEAETQYF.

This clone was detected once. The rearrangement uses TRBV4-1 and TRBJ2-7; 11 bases match TRBD2. Germline CDR1 and CDR2: MGHRA and YSYEKL. The CDR3 loop spans 16 amino acids. V trimming: 4 bases; J trimming: 4 bases; junction bases outside the gene matches: 9. CDR3 sequence reads: CASSLRGVAGGYEQYF. The DNA of the CDR3 is TGCGCCAGCAGCCTAAGAGGGGTAGCGGGAGGGTACGAGCAGTACTTC.

This clone has just a few counts. The chain employs TRBV6-5 and TRBJ1-1, with 7 bases fitting TRBD1. Germline-derived CDR1 and CDR2 are MNHEY and SVGAGI. The V gene end was trimmed by 5 bases and the J gene end by 1 base; junction bases not matched to a gene: 4. The CDR3 runs 14 residues. CDR3 protein: CASSLWTGNTEAFF. The DNA for the CDR3 is TGTGCCAGCAGTCTCTGGACAGGGAACACTGAAGCTTTCTTT.

This chain uses TRBV11-1 with TRBJ2-5; the match to TRBD1 covers 8 bases. Germline-derived CDR1 and CDR2 are SGHAT and FQDESV (reference sequence). With V trimmed by 5 bases and J by 1 base, 0 bases remained unmatched. The length of the CDR3 is 13 residues. The CDR3 nucleotides read TGTGCCAGCAGCACAGGGGGCCAAGAGACCCAGTACTTC. It codes for CASSTGGQETQYF.

The chain couples TRBV18 to TRBJ1-1; D ambiguous. V lost 2 bases and J 6 bases, leaving 13 bases between the germline ends. The CDR3 is 14 amino acids. Germline V gene lookup returns CDR1 KGHSH and CDR2 LQKENI. The CDR3 protein is CASSPRTGSPEAFF. CDR3 DNA sequence: TGTGCCAGCTCACCAAGAACGGGCAGCCCTGAAGCTTTCTTT.

The chain links TRBV10-3 to TRBJ2-3; tentative D call: TRBD2 (7 bases). V lost 3 bases, J lost 2 bases, and 15 bases lay in between. The CDR3 totals 16 residues. Looked up from germline, CDR1 is ENHRY and CDR2 is SYGVKD. The CDR3 coding sequence is TGTGCCATCAGTGAAGTGGGCGGGGGCTTCACAGATACGCAGTATTTT. This gives the protein CAISEVGGGFTDTQYF.

The gene calls are TRBV6-1 and TRBJ2-3; D perhaps matches TRBD2 (6 bases). The CDR3 is 15 residues long. V was pared by 4 bases and J by 2 bases, with 13 bases between. Looked up from germline, CDR1 is MNHNS and CDR2 is SASEGT. In DNA, the CDR3 is TGTGCCAGCAGTGCCGGGGGACCCGCCACAGATACGCAGTATTTT. Protein sequence: CASSAGGPATDTQYF.

On this clone: Other DNA sequences from this sample encode an identical CDR3 as well. The chain joins TRBV7-2 to TRBJ2-2, with TRBD2 matching over 12 bases. From germline, CDR1 is SGHTA and CDR2 FQGNSA. V lost 1 base, J lost 2 bases, and 2 bases stayed unmatched. The CDR3 has 17 amino acids. CDR3: CASSLGLAGANTGELFF. The DNA for the CDR3 is TGTGCCAGCAGCTTAGGACTAGCGGGGGCCAACACCGGGGAGCTGTTTTTT. The entire variable domain, with the rest obtained from reference TRBV7-2 and TRBJ2-2, is as follows: GAGVSQSPSNKVTEKGKDVELRCDPISGHTALYWYRQSLGQGLEFLIYFQGNSAPDKSGLPSDRFSAERTGGSVSTLTIQRTQQEDSAVYLCASSLGLAGANTGELFFGEGSRLTVL.

The chain combines TRBV5-4 with TRBJ1-1; D is undetermined. Germline lookup yields CDR1 SGHNT and CDR2 YYREEE (reference sequence). The CDR3 spans 13 residues. V was shortened by 4 bases and J by 3 bases, with 10 bases between the two germline ends. In DNA, the CDR3 is TGTGCCAGCAGCGCCGGACTTTACACTGAAGCTTTCTTT. Amino acids: CASSAGLYTEAFF.

The gene calls are TRBV5-6 and TRBJ1-1; possibly TRBD1 for D (6 bases). The germline CDR1 and CDR2 sequences are SGHDT and YYEEEE. The V and J ends lost 5 bases and 1 base respectively, with 15 bases between them. This CDR3 comprises 15 residues. CDR3 in DNA: TGTGCCAGCAGTCTCCCGGGACACCAGAACACTGAAGCTTTCTTT. This sequence encodes CASSLPGHQNTEAFF.

The chain recombines TRBV10-2 with TRBJ2-7, with D maybe TRBD1 (5 bases). Trimming took off 8 bases at V and 2 bases at J, with 10 bases between the two ends. The CDR3 contains 12 residues. Germline CDR1 reads WSHSY; CDR2 reads SAAADI. The CDR3 coding sequence is TGCGCCAGCGGGCAGGGTCCCTACGAGCAGTACTTC. Its translation: CASGQGPYEQYF.

This chain connects TRBV27 to TRBJ2-5, with unresolved D. This CDR3 has 13 amino acids. V shed 4 bases and J shed 2 bases, with 8 bases lying between them. CDR1 and CDR2 (germline): MNHEY, SMNVEV (reference sequence). Written as DNA, the CDR3 is TGTGCCAGCAGTTCCAACTCACAAGAGACCCAGTACTTC. This codes for CASSSNSQETQYF.

DNA for the CDR3: TGCGCCAGCAGTGAGTCACCCCCCACCGCTAGCGGGAGGTACAATGAGCAGTTCTTC. The encoded protein is CASSESPPTASGRYNEQFF. The rearrangement links TRBV10-1 to TRBJ2-1, with TRBD2 matching 11 bases. This CDR3 is 19 amino acids long. The V gene end was trimmed by 0 bases and the J gene end by 4 bases; junction bases not matched to a gene: 11. Germline V gene lookup returns CDR1 WNHNN and CDR2 SYGVQD (reference sequence).

The DNA for the CDR3 is TGTGCCAGCAGTTTGACTGGCCCCGCTGAAGCTTTCTTT. Its protein is CASSLTGPAEAFF. The V gene is TRBV28, the J gene TRBJ1-1, with unresolved D. Per the germline V gene, CDR1 is MDHEN and CDR2 is SYDVKM. The CDR3 is made up of 13 amino acids. V lost 3 bases, J lost 6 bases, and 11 bases lay in between.

The chain combines TRBV9 with TRBJ1-4; 8 nucleotides line up with TRBD1. CDR3 length: 15 amino acids. With 5 bases clipped from V and 8 bases from J, the junction kept 11 bases outside the gene matches. The germline V gene encodes CDR1 SGDLS and CDR2 YYNGEE. In DNA, the CDR3 is TGTGCCAGCAGTGTTACAGGGGGTAAGGGGGAAAAACTGTTTTTT. This gives the protein CASSVTGGKGEKLFF.

In this sample, this clone turned up once. The J gene is TRBJ2-5, the V gene TRBV27; TRBD2 aligns across 8 bases. The germline gives CDR1 MNHEY, CDR2 SMNVEV (reference sequence). Trimming removed 4 bases from V and 4 bases from J; junction bases left unmatched: 5. The CDR3 loop spans 14 amino acids. For the CDR3, the DNA is TGTGCCAGCAGTTACACGGGGGGGCGAGAGACCCAGTACTTC. Translating it yields CASSYTGGRETQYF.

The chain recombines TRBV7-8 with TRBJ2-2; 12 positions match TRBD2. The CDR3 is 16 amino acids. V shed 4 bases and J 5 bases; nucleotides not matched to a gene: 5. Germline V gene lookup returns CDR1 SGHVS and CDR2 FQNEAQ. The CDR3 DNA follows: TGTGCCAGCAGCTCGGGACTAGCGGGCGTTACCGGGGAGCTGTTTTTT. It codes for CASSSGLAGVTGELFF.

This clone was detected only once. The chain employs TRBV6-1 and TRBJ2-7; 10 positions agree with TRBD2. Germline assignment: CDR1 MNHNS and CDR2 SASEGT. The CDR3 has 15 residues. V shed 1 base and J 5 bases; nucleotides not matched to a gene: 5. In DNA, the CDR3 is TGTGCCAGCAGTGAAGGTAGCGGGAGGTCCCACGAGCAGTACTTC. It yields the protein CASSEGSGRSHEQYF.

The V and J genes are TRBV28 and TRBJ1-6; possible D gene TRBD1, 6 bases. Deletions cut 4 bases from V and 4 bases from J, with 8 bases between. This CDR3 is built from 14 residues. CDR1 and CDR2 from the germline V gene are MDHEN and SYDVKM. The CDR3 nucleotides read TGTGCCAGCAGTTCAGACAGGTATAATTCACCCCTCCACTTT. Its protein is CASSSDRYNSPLHF.

This clone has a single count. V usage is TRBV6-5 and J usage is TRBJ2-7, with TRBD1 identical over 9 bases. Per the germline V gene, CDR1 is MNHEY and CDR2 is SVGAGI. The CDR3 has 16 residues. Trimming took 0 bases from V and 5 from J; bases not matched to a gene: 8. The CDR3 bases are TGTGCCAGCAGTTACTCTTTAACAGGGGGCATCGACGAGCAGTACTTC. It is translated as CASSYSLTGGIDEQYF.

The chain recombines TRBV7-9 with TRBJ2-3; tentative D call: TRBD2 (6 bases). The CDR3 length is 18 residues. Germline V gives CDR1 SEHNR, CDR2 FQNEAQ (reference sequence). With 2 bases removed from V and 0 bases from J, the gap between germline ends came to 18 bases. The CDR3 DNA reads TGTGCCAGCAGCTTATGGCGGGGAGGCCCAGAGAGCACAGATACGCAGTATTTT. Protein product: CASSLWRGGPESTDTQYF. The full variable domain, rest sourced from reference TRBV7-9 and TRBJ2-3, is DTGVSQNPRHKITKRGQNVTFRCDPISEHNRLYWYRQTLGQGPEFLTYFQNEAQLEKSRLLSDRFSAERPKGSFSTLEIQRTEQGDSAMYLCASSLWRGGPESTDTQYFGPGTRLTVL.

The chain has TRBV11-2 and TRBJ2-7, with D perhaps matching TRBD1 or TRBD2 (6 bases each). Germline values: CDR1 SGHAT, CDR2 FQNNGV. V shed 10 bases and J shed 6 bases, with 19 bases lying between them. The CDR3 is 13 amino acids. The CDR3 DNA is TGTGCCATATTTGGGGGGCGTCCTAGCGAGCAGTACTTC. Translated: CAIFGGRPSEQYF.

This chain uses TRBV7-6 with TRBJ2-7, with 10 bases fitting TRBD2. V lost 2 bases and J lost 6; bases outside the gene matches: 13. There are 17 residues in the CDR3. CDR1 and CDR2 (germline): SGHVS, FNYEAQ. The CDR3 bases are TGTGCCAGCAGCTTAACGGCTAGCGGGAGAACGGGTTCCGAGCAGTACTTC. It encodes CASSLTASGRTGSEQYF.

The count of this clone is one. The same CDR3 arises from other DNA sequences in this sample as well. The chain links TRBV4-1 to TRBJ2-5; 10 bases are shared with TRBD2. The germline gives CDR1 MGHRA, CDR2 YSYEKL. This CDR3 contains 15 residues. J gave up 5 bases and V 4 bases, and 7 bases lay outside the gene matches. In nucleotides, the CDR3 is TGCGCCAGCAGCCGACGAGCGGGAGGGCCTGAGACCCAGTACTTC. Protein product: CASSRRAGGPETQYF.